Following are 14 T cell receptor beta chains from one sample sequenced in a study of cytomegalovirus exposure and HLA in healthy donors. Clones were sequenced by immunoSEQ multiplex PCR, and TCRdb holds only the in-frame ones, with some missing. The sample consists of around 300,000 clones, about nine tenths of them appearing once. What was sequenced was PBMCs. The receptors shown here come from a woman aged 25-40 years in good health and CMV-seropositive.

The chain has TRBV4-3 and TRBJ2-3, with TRBD1 matching 11 bases. J gave up 3 bases and V 1 base, and 3 bases lay outside the gene matches. Germline V gene lookup returns CDR1 LGHNA and CDR2 YSLEER. The CDR3 extends over 16 amino acids. CDR3 DNA: TGCGCCAGCAGCCAAGCCGGGACAGGGGGTACAGATACGCAGTATTTT. Residues: CASSQAGTGGTDTQYF.

The V and J genes are TRBV4-2 and TRBJ2-7; TRBD1 might be the D (6 bases). The CDR3 runs to 15 residues. CDR1 is LGHNA and CDR2 is YNFKEQ in the germline V gene. The V gene lost 0 bases and the J gene lost 0 bases, with 9 bases spanning the gap. The CDR3 DNA follows: TGTGCCAGCAGCCAAGAATCAGGGGTCTCCTACGAGCAGTACTTC. As protein: CASSQESGVSYEQYF.

This rearrangement joins TRBV18 to TRBJ1-2; tentatively, D is TRBD1 (5 bases). Looked up from germline, CDR1 is KGHSH and CDR2 is LQKENI. The V gene lost 5 bases and the J gene lost 2 bases, with 24 bases spanning the gap. The CDR3 loop spans 18 amino acids. CDR3 amino acids: CASSSSSVAGGGNYGYTF. The CDR3 nucleotides read TGTGCCAGCTCATCTTCGAGCGTTGCTGGGGGAGGGAACTATGGCTACACCTTC.

The V call is TRBV7-3, the J call TRBJ2-7; D is uncertain. With 5 bases removed from V and 6 bases from J, the gap between germline ends came to 5 bases. The CDR3 extends over 10 amino acids. Germline V gene lookup returns CDR1 SGHTA and CDR2 FQGTGA. CDR3 amino acids: CASSPPEQYF. CDR3 bases: TGTGCCAGCAGCCCTCCCGAGCAGTACTTC.

V usage is TRBV2 and J usage is TRBJ2-7, with unresolved D. The CDR3 runs to 10 residues. V gave up 6 bases and J gave up 9 bases, with 9 bases separating them. Per the germline V gene, CDR1 is SNHLY and CDR2 is FYNNEI. CDR3 nucleotide sequence: TGTGCCAGCAGGGGCCTAGGGCAGTACTTC. It translates to CASRGLGQYF.

This chain joins TRBV7-9 and TRBJ2-1, with TRBD2 matching over 12 bases. The germline V gene has CDR1 SEHNR and CDR2 FQNEAQ (reference sequence). J gave up 2 bases and V 5 bases, and 10 bases lay outside the gene matches. The CDR3 is 18 amino acids. The CDR3 sequence: CASSPNRLAGVPYNEQFF. The CDR3 bases are TGTGCCAGCAGCCCCAACCGACTAGCGGGAGTTCCCTACAATGAGCAGTTCTTC.

The V gene is TRBV28, the J gene TRBJ2-7; TRBD1 matches at 8 bases. The V and J ends lost 5 bases and 2 bases, in that order; junction bases with no gene match: 8. This CDR3 has 15 amino acids. In germline, CDR1 is MDHEN, CDR2 SYDVKM. The CDR3 DNA is TGTGCCAGCAGTCGATCGGACAGGGCGCCCTACGAGCAGTACTTC. Its protein is CASSRSDRAPYEQYF.

V gene TRBV4-2 combines with J gene TRBJ2-4; TRBD2 agrees at 9 bases. CDR3 size: 18 residues. Per germline, CDR1 LGHNA and CDR2 YNFKEQ. Germline trimming cut 1 base from V and 6 bases from J; bases unmatched to any gene: 13. CDR3 in amino acids: CASSQVVAGALGGNIQYF. DNA for the CDR3: TGTGCCAGCAGCCAAGTGGTAGCGGGGGCCCTCGGCGGAAACATTCAGTACTTC.

This clone appeared a single time. The CDR3 DNA sequence: TGTGCCAGGGCACTAGCGGGAGGGCCGGATACGCAGTATTTT. This sequence encodes CARALAGGPDTQYF. The chain links TRBV2 to TRBJ2-3; TRBD2 aligns across 13 bases. The CDR3 runs 14 residues. CDR1 is SNHLY, CDR2 FYNNEI, per germline. The V segment lost 9 bases and the J segment 6 bases; nucleotides outside the gene matches: 6.

The V and J genes are TRBV12-2 and TRBJ2-3; the listed D gene, TRBD1, was not tested against the DNA. TRBV12-2 is a known pseudogene. The CDR3 contains 15 residues. CDR3 sequence: CASRKHGGAADTQYF. Written as DNA, the CDR3 is TGTGCAAGTCGCAAACACGGTGGGGCGGCAGATACGCAGTATTTT.

This sequence joins TRBV6-1 and TRBJ1-5; D ambiguous. Trimming cost V 2 bases and J 5 bases, with 7 bases left between them. Germline lookup yields CDR1 MNHNS and CDR2 SASEGT. This CDR3 spans 13 amino acids. CDR3 amino acids: CASSESGYQPQHF. DNA for the CDR3: TGTGCCAGCAGTGAATCTGGGTATCAGCCCCAGCATTTT.

The genes are TRBV9 and TRBJ2-3; 7 bases match TRBD2. The trim removed 2 bases at V and 10 bases at J, leaving 4 bases unmatched. Per the germline V gene, CDR1 is SGDLS and CDR2 is YYNGEE. There are 12 residues in the CDR3. CDR3 region: CASSVGLSAQYF. DNA of the CDR3: TGTGCCAGCAGCGTGGGACTAAGTGCGCAGTATTTT. Full variable domain (rest looked up from reference TRBV9 and TRBJ2-3): DSGVTQTPKHLITATGQRVTLRCSPRSGDLSVYWYQQSLDQGLQFLIQYYNGEERAKGNILERFSAQQFPDLHSELNLSSLELGDSALYFCASSVGLSAQYFGPGTRLTVL.

This clone was seen just once. This chain uses TRBV7-9 with TRBJ2-7; 8 bases align to TRBD1. With 4 bases clipped from V and 4 bases from J, the junction kept 9 bases outside the gene matches. The CDR3 runs 15 residues. Germline assignment: CDR1 SEHNR and CDR2 FQNEAQ (reference sequence). The CDR3 sequence: CASSSAGGIYYEQYF. CDR3 DNA sequence: TGTGCCAGCAGCTCTGCAGGGGGCATCTATTACGAGCAGTACTTC. Combining the CDR3 with reference TRBV7-9 and TRBJ2-7 gives the whole variable domain DTGVSQNPRHKITKRGQNVTFRCDPISEHNRLYWYRQTLGQGPEFLTYFQNEAQLEKSRLLSDRFSAERPKGSFSTLEIQRTEQGDSAMYLCASSSAGGIYYEQYFGPGTRLTVT.

V gene TRBV6-1 combines with J gene TRBJ2-5, with 9 bases identical to TRBD2. V lost 3 bases, J lost 6 bases, and 5 bases stayed unmatched. The length of the CDR3 is 14 residues. In germline, CDR1 is MNHNS, CDR2 SASEGT. CDR3 in DNA: TGTGCCAGCAGTGAGGATAGCGGGGGAAAGACCCAGTACTTC. This encodes CASSEDSGGKTQYF.